Reported below is one T cell receptor beta chain. This entry comes from a study of cytomegalovirus exposure and HLA in healthy donors. Primers: 60 Vbeta forward and 13 Jbeta reverse. Clones were sequenced by immunoSEQ multiplex PCR, and TCRdb holds only the in-frame ones, with some missing. The sample lists roughly 150,000 clones, over 75% seen once, with about 2.1% in the top ten. The germline gives CDR1 SGHNT, CDR2 YYREEE (reference sequence). V was cut by 5 bases and J by 0 bases, with 14 bases left in between. The length of the CDR3 is 15 residues. The TCR sequence derives from a woman under 30 in good health and CMV-seronegative. The chain carries TRBV5-4 and TRBJ1-1; D may be TRBD1 (6 bases). Sequencing was done on a sample of PBMCs. The chain's CDR3 is CASSPEQGVNTEAFF. The CDR3 region has the DNA TGTGCCAGCAGTCCAGAACAGGGAGTGAACACTGAAGCTTTCTTT.